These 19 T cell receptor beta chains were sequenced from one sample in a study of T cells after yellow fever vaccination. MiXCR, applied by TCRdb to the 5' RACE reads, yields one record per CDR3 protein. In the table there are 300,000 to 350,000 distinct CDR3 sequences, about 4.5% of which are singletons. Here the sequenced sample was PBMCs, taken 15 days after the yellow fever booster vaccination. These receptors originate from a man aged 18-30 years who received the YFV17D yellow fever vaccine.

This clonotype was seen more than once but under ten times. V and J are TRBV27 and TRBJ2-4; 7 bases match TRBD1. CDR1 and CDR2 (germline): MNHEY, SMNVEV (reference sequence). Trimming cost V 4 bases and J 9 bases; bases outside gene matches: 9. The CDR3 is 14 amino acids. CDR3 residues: CASSSHDRAGIQYF. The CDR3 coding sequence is TGTGCCAGCAGTTCCCACGACAGGGCCGGCATTCAGTACTTC.

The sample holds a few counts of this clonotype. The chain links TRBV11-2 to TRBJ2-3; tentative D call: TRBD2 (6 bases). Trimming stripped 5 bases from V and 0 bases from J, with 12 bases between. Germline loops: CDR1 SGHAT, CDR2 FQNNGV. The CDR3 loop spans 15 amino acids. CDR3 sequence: CASSVGTSSTDTQYF. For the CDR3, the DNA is TGTGCCAGCAGCGTCGGGACTTCTAGCACAGATACGCAGTATTTT.

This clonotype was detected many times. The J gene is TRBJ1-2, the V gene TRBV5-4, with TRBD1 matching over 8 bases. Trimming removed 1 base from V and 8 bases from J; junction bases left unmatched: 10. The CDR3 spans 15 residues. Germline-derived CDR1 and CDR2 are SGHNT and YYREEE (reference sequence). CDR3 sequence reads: CASSLIGDRRGGYTF. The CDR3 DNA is TGTGCCAGCAGCTTGATCGGGGACAGGCGTGGAGGCTACACCTTC.

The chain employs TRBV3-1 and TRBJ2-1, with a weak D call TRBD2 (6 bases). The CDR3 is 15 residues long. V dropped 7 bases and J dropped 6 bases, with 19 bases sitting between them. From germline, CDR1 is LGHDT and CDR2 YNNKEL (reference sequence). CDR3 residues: CASTPGGTRLNEQFF. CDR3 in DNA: TGTGCCAGCACCCCTGGGGGGACCCGCCTCAATGAGCAGTTCTTC.

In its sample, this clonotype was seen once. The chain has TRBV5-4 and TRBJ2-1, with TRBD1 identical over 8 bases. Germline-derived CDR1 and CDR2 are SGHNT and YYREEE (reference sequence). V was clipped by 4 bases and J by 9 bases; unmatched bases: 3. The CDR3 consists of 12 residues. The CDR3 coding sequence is TGTGCCAGCAGCCAGGACAGGGCTGAGCAGTTCTTC. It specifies CASSQDRAEQFF. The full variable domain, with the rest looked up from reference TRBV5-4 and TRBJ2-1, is ETGVTQSPTHLIKTRGQQVTLRCSSQSGHNTVSWYQQALGQGPQFIFQYYREEENGRGNFPPRFSGLQFPNYSSELNVNALELDDSALYLCASSQDRAEQFFGPGTRLTVL.

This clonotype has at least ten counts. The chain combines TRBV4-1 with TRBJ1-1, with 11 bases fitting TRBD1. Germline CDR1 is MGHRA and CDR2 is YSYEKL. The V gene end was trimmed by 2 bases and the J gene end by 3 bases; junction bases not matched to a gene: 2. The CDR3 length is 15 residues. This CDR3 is CASSQWDRGDTEAFF. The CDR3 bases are TGCGCCAGCAGCCAATGGGACAGGGGGGACACTGAAGCTTTCTTT.

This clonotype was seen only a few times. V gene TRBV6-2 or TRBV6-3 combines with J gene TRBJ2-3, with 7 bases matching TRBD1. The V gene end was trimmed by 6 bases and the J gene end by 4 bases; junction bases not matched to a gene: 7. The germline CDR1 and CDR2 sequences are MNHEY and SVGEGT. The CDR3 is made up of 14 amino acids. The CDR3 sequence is CASSYRGPPDTQYF. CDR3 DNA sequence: TGTGCCAGCAGCTACAGGGGCCCACCAGATACGCAGTATTTT.

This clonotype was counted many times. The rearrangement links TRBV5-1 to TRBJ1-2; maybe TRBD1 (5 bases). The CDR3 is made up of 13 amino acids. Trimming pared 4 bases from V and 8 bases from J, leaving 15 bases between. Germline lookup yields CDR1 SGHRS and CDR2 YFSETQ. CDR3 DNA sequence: TGCGCCAGCAGCCGGGGACGGACTATGGGCTACACCTTC. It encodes CASSRGRTMGYTF.

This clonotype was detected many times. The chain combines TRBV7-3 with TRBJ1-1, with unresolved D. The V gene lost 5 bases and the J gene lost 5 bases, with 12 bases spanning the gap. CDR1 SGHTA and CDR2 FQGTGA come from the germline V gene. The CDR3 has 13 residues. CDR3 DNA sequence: TGTGCCAGCAGCCAGTTAACGAGGACTGAAGCTTTCTTT. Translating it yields CASSQLTRTEAFF.

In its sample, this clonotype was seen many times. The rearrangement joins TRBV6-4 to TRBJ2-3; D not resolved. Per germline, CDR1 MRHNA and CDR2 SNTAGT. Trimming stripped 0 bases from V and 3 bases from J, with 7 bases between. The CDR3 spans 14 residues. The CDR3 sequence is CASSDSKGTDTQYF. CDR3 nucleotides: TGTGCCAGCAGTGACTCGAAAGGGACAGATACGCAGTATTTT.

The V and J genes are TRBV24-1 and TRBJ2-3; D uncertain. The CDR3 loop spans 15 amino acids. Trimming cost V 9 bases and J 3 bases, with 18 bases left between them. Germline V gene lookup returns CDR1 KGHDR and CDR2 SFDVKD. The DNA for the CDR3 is TGTGCCACCTCAGACGGACGAGGCATTACAGATACGCAGTATTTT. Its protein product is CATSDGRGITDTQYF.

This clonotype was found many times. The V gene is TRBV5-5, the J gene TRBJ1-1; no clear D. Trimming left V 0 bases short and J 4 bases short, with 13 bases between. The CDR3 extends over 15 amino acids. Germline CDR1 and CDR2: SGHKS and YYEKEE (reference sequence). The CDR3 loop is CASSLAGRSGTEAFF. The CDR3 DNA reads TGTGCCAGCAGCTTGGCCGGCAGGTCGGGCACTGAAGCTTTCTTT.

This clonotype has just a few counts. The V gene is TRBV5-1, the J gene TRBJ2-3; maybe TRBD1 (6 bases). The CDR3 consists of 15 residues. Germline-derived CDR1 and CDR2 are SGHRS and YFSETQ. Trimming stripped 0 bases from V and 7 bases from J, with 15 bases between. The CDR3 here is CASSLVPGERNTQYF. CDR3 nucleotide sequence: TGCGCCAGCAGCTTGGTTCCAGGGGAAAGAAATACGCAGTATTTT.

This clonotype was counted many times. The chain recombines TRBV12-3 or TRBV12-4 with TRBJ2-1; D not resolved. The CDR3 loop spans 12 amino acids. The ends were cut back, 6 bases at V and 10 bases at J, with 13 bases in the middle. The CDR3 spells CASRSTVIEQFF. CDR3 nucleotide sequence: TGTGCCAGCAGATCGACTGTGATCGAGCAGTTCTTC.

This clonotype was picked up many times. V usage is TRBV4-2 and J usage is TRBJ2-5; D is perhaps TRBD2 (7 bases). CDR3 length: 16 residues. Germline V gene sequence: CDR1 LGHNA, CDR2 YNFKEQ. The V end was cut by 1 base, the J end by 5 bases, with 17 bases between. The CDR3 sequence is CASSQVGGGNLETQYF. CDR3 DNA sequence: TGTGCCAGCAGCCAAGTGGGGGGGGGCAACCTGGAGACCCAGTACTTC.

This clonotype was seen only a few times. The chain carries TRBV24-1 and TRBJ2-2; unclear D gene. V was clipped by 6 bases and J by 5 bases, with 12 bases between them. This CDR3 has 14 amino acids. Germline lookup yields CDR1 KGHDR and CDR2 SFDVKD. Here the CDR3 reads CATSLPSRTGELFF. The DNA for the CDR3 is TGTGCCACCAGTTTGCCAAGTAGGACCGGGGAGCTGTTTTTT.

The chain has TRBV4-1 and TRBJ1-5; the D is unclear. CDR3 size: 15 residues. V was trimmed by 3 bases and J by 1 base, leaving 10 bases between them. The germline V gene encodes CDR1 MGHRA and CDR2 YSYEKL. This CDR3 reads CASSQVPRSNQPQHF. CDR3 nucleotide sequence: TGCGCCAGCAGCCAGGTCCCGAGGAGCAATCAGCCCCAGCATTTT.

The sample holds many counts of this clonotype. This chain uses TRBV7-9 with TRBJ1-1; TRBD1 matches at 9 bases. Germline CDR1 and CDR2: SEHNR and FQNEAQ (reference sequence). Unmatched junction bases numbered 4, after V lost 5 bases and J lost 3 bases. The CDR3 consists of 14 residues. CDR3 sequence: CASSPGDRDTEAFF. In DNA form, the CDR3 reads TGTGCCAGCAGCCCCGGGGACAGGGACACTGAAGCTTTCTTT.

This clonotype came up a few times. CDR3 amino acids: CASSLWSSSGKETQYF. CDR3 DNA: TGCGCCAGCAGCTTGTGGTCGTCTAGCGGGAAAGAGACCCAGTACTTC. The rearrangement joins TRBV5-1 to TRBJ2-5; 9 positions agree with TRBD2. The CDR3 sequence is 16 residues long. Germline V gene lookup returns CDR1 SGHRS and CDR2 YFSETQ. V was pared by 1 base and J by 3 bases, with 7 bases of the junction left unmatched.